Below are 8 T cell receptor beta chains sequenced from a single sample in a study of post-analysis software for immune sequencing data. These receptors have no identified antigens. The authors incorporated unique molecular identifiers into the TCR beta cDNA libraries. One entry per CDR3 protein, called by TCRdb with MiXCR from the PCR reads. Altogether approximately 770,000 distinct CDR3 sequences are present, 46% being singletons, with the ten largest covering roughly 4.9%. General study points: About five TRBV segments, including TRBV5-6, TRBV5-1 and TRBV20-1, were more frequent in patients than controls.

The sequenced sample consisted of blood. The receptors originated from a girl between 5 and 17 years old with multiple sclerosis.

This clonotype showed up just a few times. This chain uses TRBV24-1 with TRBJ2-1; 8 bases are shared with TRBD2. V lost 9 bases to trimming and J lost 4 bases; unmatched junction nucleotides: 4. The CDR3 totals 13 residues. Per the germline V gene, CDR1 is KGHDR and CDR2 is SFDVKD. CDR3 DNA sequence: TGTGCCACCGTGGGCGGGAGGTACAATGAGCAGTTCTTC. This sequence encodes CATVGGRYNEQFF.

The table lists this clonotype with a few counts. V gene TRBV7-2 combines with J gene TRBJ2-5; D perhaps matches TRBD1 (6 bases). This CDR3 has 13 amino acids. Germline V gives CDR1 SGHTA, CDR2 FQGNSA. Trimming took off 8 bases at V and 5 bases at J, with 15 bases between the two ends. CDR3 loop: CASRTGIRETQYF. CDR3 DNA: TGTGCCAGCCGTACAGGGATTAGGGAGACCCAGTACTTC.

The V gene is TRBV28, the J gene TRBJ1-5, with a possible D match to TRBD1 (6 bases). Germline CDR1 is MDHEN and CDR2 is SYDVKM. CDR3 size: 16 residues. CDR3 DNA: TGTGCTACAGTCTTGGGGGGCGAGGTGGGTAATCAGCCCCAGCATTTT. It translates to CATVLGGEVGNQPQHF.

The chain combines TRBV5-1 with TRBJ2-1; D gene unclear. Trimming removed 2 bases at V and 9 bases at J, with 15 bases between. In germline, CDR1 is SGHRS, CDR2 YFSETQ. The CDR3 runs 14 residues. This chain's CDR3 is CASSLGWDYGEQFF. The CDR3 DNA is TGCGCCAGCAGCTTAGGTTGGGATTACGGTGAGCAGTTCTTC.

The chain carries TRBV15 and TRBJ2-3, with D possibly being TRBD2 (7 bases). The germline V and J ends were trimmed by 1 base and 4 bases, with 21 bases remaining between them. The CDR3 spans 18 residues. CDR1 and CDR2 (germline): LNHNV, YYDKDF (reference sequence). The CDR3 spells CATSRGLVGEGEPDTQYF. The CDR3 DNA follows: TGTGCCACCAGCAGAGGTCTGGTGGGGGAGGGGGAGCCAGATACGCAGTATTTT.

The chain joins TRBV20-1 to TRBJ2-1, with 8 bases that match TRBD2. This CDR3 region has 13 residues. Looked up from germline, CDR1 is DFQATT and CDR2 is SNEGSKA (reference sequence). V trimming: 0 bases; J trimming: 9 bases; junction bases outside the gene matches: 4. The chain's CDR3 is CSAREGLEVEQFF. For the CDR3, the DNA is TGCAGTGCTAGAGAGGGACTAGAGGTTGAGCAGTTCTTC.

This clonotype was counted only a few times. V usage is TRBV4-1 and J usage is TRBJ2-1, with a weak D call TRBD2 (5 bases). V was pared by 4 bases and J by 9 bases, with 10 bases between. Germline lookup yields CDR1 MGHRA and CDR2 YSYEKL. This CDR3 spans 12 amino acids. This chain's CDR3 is CASSLSAGEQFF. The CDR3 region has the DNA TGCGCCAGCAGCCTGAGCGCGGGTGAGCAGTTCTTC.

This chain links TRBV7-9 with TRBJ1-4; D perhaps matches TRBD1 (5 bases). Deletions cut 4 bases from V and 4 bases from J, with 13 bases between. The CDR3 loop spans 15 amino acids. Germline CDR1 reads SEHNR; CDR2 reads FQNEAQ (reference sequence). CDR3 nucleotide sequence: TGTGCCAGCAGCTCCCCAGGGAGGGATAATGAAAAACTGTTTTTT. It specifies CASSSPGRDNEKLFF.